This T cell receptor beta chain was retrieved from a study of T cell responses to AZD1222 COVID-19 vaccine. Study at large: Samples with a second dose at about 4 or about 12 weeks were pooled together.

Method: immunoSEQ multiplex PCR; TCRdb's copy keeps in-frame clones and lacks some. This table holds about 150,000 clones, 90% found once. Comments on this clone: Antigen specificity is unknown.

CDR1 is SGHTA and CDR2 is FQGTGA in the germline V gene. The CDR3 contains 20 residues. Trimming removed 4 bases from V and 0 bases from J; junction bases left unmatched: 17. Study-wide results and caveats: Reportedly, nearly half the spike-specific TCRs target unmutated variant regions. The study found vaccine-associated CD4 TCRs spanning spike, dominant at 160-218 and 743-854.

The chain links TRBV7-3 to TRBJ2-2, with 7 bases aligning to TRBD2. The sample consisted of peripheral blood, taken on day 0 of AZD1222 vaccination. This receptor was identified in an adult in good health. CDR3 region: CASSSRGGTPVTANTGELFF. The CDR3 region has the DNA TGTGCCAGCAGCTCGCGGGGAGGGACCCCCGTTACTGCGAACACCGGGGAGCTGTTTTTT.